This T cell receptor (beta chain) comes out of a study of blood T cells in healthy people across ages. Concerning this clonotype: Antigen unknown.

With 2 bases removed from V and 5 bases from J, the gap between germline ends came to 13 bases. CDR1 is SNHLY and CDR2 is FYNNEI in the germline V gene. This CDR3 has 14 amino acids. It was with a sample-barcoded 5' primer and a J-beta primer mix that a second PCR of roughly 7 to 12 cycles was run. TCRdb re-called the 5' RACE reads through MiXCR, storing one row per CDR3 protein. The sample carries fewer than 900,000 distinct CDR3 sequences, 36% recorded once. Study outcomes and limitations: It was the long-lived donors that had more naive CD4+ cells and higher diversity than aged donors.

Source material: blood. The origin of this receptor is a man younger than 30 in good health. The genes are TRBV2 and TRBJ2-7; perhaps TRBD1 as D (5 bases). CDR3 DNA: TGTGCCAGCAGTGAAAATTTCAGGGTGGACGAGCAGTACTTC. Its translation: CASSENFRVDEQYF. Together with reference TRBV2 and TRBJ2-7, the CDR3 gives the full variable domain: EPEVTQTPSHQVTQMGQEVILRCVPISNHLYFYWYRQILGQKVEFLVSFYNNEISEKSEIFDDQFSVERPDGSNFTLKIRSTKLEDSAMYFCASSENFRVDEQYFGPGTRLTVT.